This T cell receptor (beta chain) was captured by sequencing in a study of tumor-infiltrating lymphocytes in primary liver carcinoma. Looking at the study overall: Subjects consisted of male and female patients aged 30 to 69 years.

Blood RNA originated from unsorted whole blood, with germline DNA additionally extracted. Chronic HBV infection, untreated so far, was present in the patients. What was collected before surgery was around 4 milliliters of peripheral blood. The CDR3 is 15 residues long. Trimming at V came to 4 bases and at J to 0 bases, leaving 6 bases not matched to a gene. CDR1 and CDR2 from the germline V gene are SGHDN and FVKESK. A primer matching the constant region was used to make TCR beta cDNA from approximately 0.45 ug of total RNA. ARM-PCR was slightly modified, and three nested multiplex PCR rounds with it gave rise to the TCR beta libraries. TRBV1-TRBV30 forward and Cbeta reverse primers drove the first two roughly 10-cycle rounds. One entry per CDR3 protein, called by TCRdb with MiXCR from the multiplex PCR reads. In the table there are around 210,000 distinct CDR3 sequences, roughly 61% of which are singletons.

This clonotype was counted a single time. Sequencing was carried out using peripheral blood. The receptor was derived from an older woman with primary liver carcinoma and hepatitis B virus infection. The chain links TRBV14 to TRBJ2-7; 7 bases are a match to TRBD1. The CDR3 nucleotides are TGTGCCAGCAGCCTTCCGGGACAGTCCTCCTACGAGCAGTACTTC. The encoded protein is CASSLPGQSSYEQYF.